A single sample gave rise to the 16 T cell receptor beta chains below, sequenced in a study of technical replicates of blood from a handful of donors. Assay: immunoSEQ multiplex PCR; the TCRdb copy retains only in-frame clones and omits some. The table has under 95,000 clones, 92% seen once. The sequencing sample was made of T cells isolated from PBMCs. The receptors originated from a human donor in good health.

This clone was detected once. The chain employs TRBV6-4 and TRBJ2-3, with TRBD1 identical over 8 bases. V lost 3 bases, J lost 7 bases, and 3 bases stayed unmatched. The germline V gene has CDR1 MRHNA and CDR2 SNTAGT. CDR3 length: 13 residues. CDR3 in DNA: TGTGCCAGCAGTGATGGACAGGGATATACGCAGTATTTT. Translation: CASSDGQGYTQYF.

The CDR3 DNA sequence: TGTGCCAGCAGCCAAAGGGGAGGGTCCTTCTACGAGCAGTACTTC. Residues: CASSQRGGSFYEQYF. This chain uses TRBV11-3 with TRBJ2-7; TRBD2 matches 7 bases. Per the germline V gene, CDR1 is SGHNT and CDR2 is YENEEA. Germline trimming cut 5 bases from V and 3 bases from J; bases unmatched to any gene: 10. The CDR3 consists of 15 residues. Full variable domain (missing parts from reference TRBV11-3 and TRBJ2-7): EAGVVQSPRYKIIEKKQPVAFWCNPISGHNTLYWYLQNLGQGPELLIRYENEEAVDDSQLPKDRFSAERLKGVDSTLKIQPAELGDSAVYLCASSQRGGSFYEQYFGPGTRLTVT.

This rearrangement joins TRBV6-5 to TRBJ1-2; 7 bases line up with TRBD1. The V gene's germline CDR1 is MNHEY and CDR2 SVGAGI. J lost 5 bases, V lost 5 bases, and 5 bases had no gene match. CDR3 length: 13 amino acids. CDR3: CASSQGGAYGYTF. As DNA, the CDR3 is TGTGCCAGCAGTCAAGGGGGCGCGTATGGCTACACCTTC.

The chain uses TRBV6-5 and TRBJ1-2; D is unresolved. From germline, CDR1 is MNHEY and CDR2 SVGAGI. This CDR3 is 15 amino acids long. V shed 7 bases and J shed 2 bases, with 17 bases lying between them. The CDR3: CASKSSAGGNYGYTF. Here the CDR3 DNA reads TGTGCCAGCAAATCCAGCGCAGGAGGAAACTATGGCTACACCTTC.

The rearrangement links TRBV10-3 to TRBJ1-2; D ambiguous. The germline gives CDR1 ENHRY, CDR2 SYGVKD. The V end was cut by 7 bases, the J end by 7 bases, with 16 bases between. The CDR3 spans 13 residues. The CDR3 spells CAITAGEASGYTF. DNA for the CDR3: TGTGCCATCACGGCGGGCGAAGCAAGTGGCTACACCTTC.

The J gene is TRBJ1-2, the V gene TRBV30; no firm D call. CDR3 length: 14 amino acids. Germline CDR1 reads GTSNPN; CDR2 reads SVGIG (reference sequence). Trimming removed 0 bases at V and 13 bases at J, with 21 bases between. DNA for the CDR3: TGTGCCTGGAGTGTACGTCGGGGTTCTGGTGTAAGCACCTTC. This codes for CAWSVRRGSGVSTF.

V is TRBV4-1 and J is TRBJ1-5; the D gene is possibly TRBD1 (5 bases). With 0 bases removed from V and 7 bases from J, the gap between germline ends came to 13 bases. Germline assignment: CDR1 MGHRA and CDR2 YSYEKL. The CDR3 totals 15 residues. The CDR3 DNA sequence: TGCGCCAGCAGCCAAGATCGGCAGGGCTGGCAGCCCCAGCATTTT. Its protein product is CASSQDRQGWQPQHF.

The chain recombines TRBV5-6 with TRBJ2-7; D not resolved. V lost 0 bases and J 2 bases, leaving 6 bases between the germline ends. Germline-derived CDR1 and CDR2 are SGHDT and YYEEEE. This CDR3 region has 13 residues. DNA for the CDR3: TGTGCCAGCAGCTTGGGGAGTGCCTACGAGCAGTACTTC. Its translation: CASSLGSAYEQYF.

The CDR3 spells CASSSWTEESNSYEQYF. The DNA of the CDR3 is TGTGCCAGTAGTTCATGGACAGAGGAAAGTAACTCCTACGAGCAGTACTTC. V and J are TRBV19 and TRBJ2-7; perhaps TRBD1 as D (6 bases). CDR1 and CDR2 (germline): LNHDA, SQIVND (reference sequence). V shed 5 bases and J shed 0 bases, with 20 bases lying between them. The CDR3 covers 17 residues.

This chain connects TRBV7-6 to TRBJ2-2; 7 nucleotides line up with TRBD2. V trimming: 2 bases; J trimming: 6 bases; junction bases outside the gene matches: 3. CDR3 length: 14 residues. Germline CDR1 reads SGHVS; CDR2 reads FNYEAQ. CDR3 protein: CASSLTGGAGELFF. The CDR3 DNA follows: TGTGCCAGCAGCTTAACGGGAGGCGCCGGGGAGCTGTTTTTT.

The CDR3 DNA is TGTGCCAGCAGTTACTCTCGACAGGGAGAAGCTTTCTTT. Residues: CASSYSRQGEAFF. The chain uses TRBV6-5 and TRBJ1-1, with 7 positions matching TRBD1. CDR3 length: 13 amino acids. V was clipped by 0 bases and J by 8 bases; unmatched bases: 3. CDR1 and CDR2 (germline): MNHEY, SVGAGI.

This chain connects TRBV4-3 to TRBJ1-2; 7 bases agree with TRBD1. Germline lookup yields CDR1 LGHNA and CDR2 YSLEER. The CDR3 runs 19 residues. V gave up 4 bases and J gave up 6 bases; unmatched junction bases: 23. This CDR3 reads CASSRGLWDSPLETNGYTF. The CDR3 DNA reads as TGCGCCAGCAGCCGAGGACTGTGGGACAGCCCTTTGGAGACTAATGGCTACACCTTC.

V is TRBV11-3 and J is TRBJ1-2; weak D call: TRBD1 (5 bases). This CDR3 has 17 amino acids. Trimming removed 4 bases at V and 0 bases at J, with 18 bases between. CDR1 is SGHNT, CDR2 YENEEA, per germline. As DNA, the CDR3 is TGTGCCAGCAGCTATTCTAGGGGCGCTTCTTCTAACTATGGCTACACCTTC. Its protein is CASSYSRGASSNYGYTF.

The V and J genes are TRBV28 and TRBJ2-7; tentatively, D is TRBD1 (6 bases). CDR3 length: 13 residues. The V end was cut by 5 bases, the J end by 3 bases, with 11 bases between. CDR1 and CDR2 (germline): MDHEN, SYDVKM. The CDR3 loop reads CASSAGEGYEQYF. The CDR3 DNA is TGTGCCAGCAGTGCAGGGGAAGGCTACGAGCAGTACTTC.

CDR3 nucleotide sequence: TGTGCCAGTCAGGGGGACCCCTACAATGAGCAGTTCTTC. It is translated as CASQGDPYNEQFF. This chain joins TRBV19 and TRBJ2-1; 7 nucleotides line up with TRBD1. There are 13 residues in the CDR3. V was pared by 8 bases and J by 2 bases, with 3 bases of the junction left unmatched. Per the germline V gene, CDR1 is LNHDA and CDR2 is SQIVND (reference sequence).

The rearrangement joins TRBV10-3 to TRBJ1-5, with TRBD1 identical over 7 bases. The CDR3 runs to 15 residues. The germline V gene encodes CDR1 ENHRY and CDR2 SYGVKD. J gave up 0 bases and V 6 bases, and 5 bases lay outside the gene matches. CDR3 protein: CAIRPGQNSNQPQHF. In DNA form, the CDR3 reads TGTGCCATCAGGCCGGGACAGAATAGCAATCAGCCCCAGCATTTT.